The 29 T cell receptor beta chains below were found in one sample sequenced in a study of T cell responses to AZD1222 COVID-19 vaccine (dated by TCRdb to the early 2020s). The library was prepared using the immunoSEQ multiplex PCR assay. Held by TCRdb, this immuneACCESS table contains in-frame sequences only and omits some clones. Under half of the omission traces to an unresolved V gene where checked; the cause of the rest is unknown. The sample table shows roughly 140,000 clones, and 90% are seen once. More than 3% of the sample is held by the ten biggest clonotypes. What this sample's time point label stands for: about 28 days (+/-7) after the second vaccine dose. The material sequenced was peripheral blood, taken 28 days after the second AZD1222 dose. Receptors originate from an adult who received the AZD1222 COVID-19 vaccine.

V gene TRBV15 combines with J gene TRBJ2-1; 9 positions match TRBD1. Germline CDR1 LNHNV, CDR2 YYDKDF (reference sequence). This CDR3 is built from 15 residues. Trimming took 4 bases from V and 5 from J; bases not matched to a gene: 6. The DNA of the CDR3 is TGTGCCACCAGCACCCGGGACAGGGAGGACAATGAGCAGTTCTTC. It yields the protein CATSTRDREDNEQFF.

The V gene is TRBV5-1, the J gene TRBJ2-3, with TRBD2 matching 8 bases. The V segment lost 2 bases and the J segment 5 bases; nucleotides outside the gene matches: 10. Germline V CDR1 and CDR2: SGHRS, YFSETQ. CDR3 length: 16 residues. The CDR3 region has the DNA TGCGCCAGCAGCTTACTAGCTGACGGGAGGGGAGATACGCAGTATTTT. It yields the protein CASSLLADGRGDTQYF.

The V gene is TRBV9, the J gene TRBJ1-2; D gene uncertain. V was clipped by 2 bases and J by 2 bases, with 10 bases between them. The CDR3 extends over 14 amino acids. Germline V gene sequence: CDR1 SGDLS, CDR2 YYNGEE. The CDR3, as DNA: TGTGCCAGCAGCGTGAGCCAACTCAACTATGGCTACACCTTC. Amino acid sequence: CASSVSQLNYGYTF.

CDR3 in amino acids: CATSSLSGGYTF. The CDR3 region has the DNA TGTGCCACCAGCAGCCTCAGCGGGGGCTACACCTTC. This rearrangement joins TRBV15 to TRBJ1-2; D unclear. The V end lost 3 bases, the J end lost 8 bases, and 10 bases lay between the germline ends. The germline gives CDR1 LNHNV, CDR2 YYDKDF (reference sequence). The CDR3 loop spans 12 amino acids.

The chain recombines TRBV27 with TRBJ1-2; 7 bases map to TRBD1. Per germline, CDR1 MNHEY and CDR2 SMNVEV (reference sequence). V dropped 4 bases and J dropped 7; count of bases not matched to a gene: 12. This CDR3 is 15 amino acids long. In DNA form, the CDR3 reads TGTGCCAGCAGTTCTCGACAGGGTCTCATAATTGGCTACACCTTC. This encodes CASSSRQGLIIGYTF.

The chain uses TRBV29-1 and TRBJ2-1, with D maybe TRBD2 (5 bases). The CDR3 has 12 residues. V dropped 6 bases and J dropped 7 bases, with 13 bases sitting between them. Germline values: CDR1 SQVTM, CDR2 ANQGSEA. The CDR3 DNA follows: TGCAGCGTCGAACTAGGATCTAATGAGCAGTTCTTC. Translating it yields CSVELGSNEQFF.

The chain is built from TRBV11-3 and TRBJ2-1; perhaps TRBD2 as D (5 bases). The CDR3 spans 15 residues. Deletions cut 0 bases from V and 4 bases from J, with 10 bases between. Germline CDR1 is SGHNT and CDR2 is YENEEA. This CDR3 reads CASSLEGGRYNEQFF. In nucleotides, the CDR3 is TGTGCCAGCAGCTTAGAGGGCGGGCGTTACAATGAGCAGTTCTTC.

The chain is built from TRBV27 and TRBJ2-2; 7 bases fit TRBD1. Germline CDR1 is MNHEY and CDR2 is SMNVEV (reference sequence). CDR3 size: 14 residues. J was trimmed by 6 bases and V by 2 bases; bases with no gene match: 3. The CDR3 reads CASSLGTVPGELFF. DNA of the CDR3: TGTGCCAGCAGTTTAGGGACAGTCCCCGGGGAGCTGTTTTTT.

V and J are TRBV5-1 and TRBJ2-6; TRBD1 matches 9 bases. Germline V CDR1 and CDR2: SGHRS, YFSETQ. V was clipped by 2 bases and J by 0 bases; unmatched bases: 3. This CDR3 has 17 amino acids. The CDR3 bases are TGCGCCAGCAGCTTCCGACAGGGGGACTCTGGGGCCAACGTCCTGACTTTC. Translating gives CASSFRQGDSGANVLTF.

The V call is TRBV5-1, the J call TRBJ2-3; D remains unclear. Germline V lookup: CDR1 SGHRS, CDR2 YFSETQ. The CDR3 covers 13 residues. Trimming took off 4 bases at V and 4 bases at J, with 10 bases between the two ends. CDR3 sequence reads: CASSDPVADTQYF. For the CDR3, the DNA is TGCGCCAGCAGCGACCCTGTCGCAGATACGCAGTATTTT.

The gene calls are TRBV6-5 and TRBJ1-1; unclear D gene. The CDR3 contains 13 residues. Trimming removed 8 bases from V and 1 base from J, with 11 bases in between. CDR1 is MNHEY, CDR2 SVGAGI, per germline. The CDR3 coding sequence is TGTGCCAGCGGACGGGGTACGAACACTGAAGCTTTCTTT. Translated: CASGRGTNTEAFF.

This clone has only one observation. V and J are TRBV4-2 and TRBJ1-6, with 8 bases matching TRBD1. The CDR3 contains 16 residues. The germline CDR1 and CDR2 sequences are LGHNA and YNFKEQ. V trimming: 0 bases; J trimming: 8 bases; junction bases outside the gene matches: 6. This CDR3 reads CASSQELDRVDSPLHF. The CDR3 bases are TGTGCCAGCAGCCAAGAGCTGGACAGGGTTGATTCACCCCTCCACTTT.

The chain links TRBV9 to TRBJ1-1, with unresolved D. The germline gives CDR1 SGDLS, CDR2 YYNGEE. The CDR3 totals 15 residues. V was pared by 0 bases and J by 1 base, with 10 bases between. The CDR3 nucleotides are TGTGCCAGCAGCGTAGTTCAAGGACGGAACACTGAAGCTTTCTTT. Amino acids: CASSVVQGRNTEAFF.

The CDR3 DNA is TGTGCCAGCAGCTCACCCCTTCCTAGCGGGAGGGTTAGGACCAATGAGCAGTTCTTC. It yields the protein CASSSPLPSGRVRTNEQFF. The chain combines TRBV7-9 with TRBJ2-1; TRBD2 matches at 12 bases. The CDR3 totals 19 residues. Trimming at V came to 4 bases and at J to 6 bases, leaving 16 bases not matched to a gene. Looked up from germline, CDR1 is SEHNR and CDR2 is FQNEAQ (reference sequence).

This chain connects TRBV12-5 to TRBJ1-1, with D unclear. V was pared by 4 bases and J by 8 bases, with 11 bases between. This CDR3 has 12 amino acids. The germline CDR1 and CDR2 sequences are LGHNT and FRNRAP. CDR3 amino acids: CASGSNYMEAFF. CDR3 nucleotide sequence: TGTGCTAGTGGTTCCAACTATATGGAAGCTTTCTTT. Using reference TRBV12-5 and TRBJ1-1 for the parts outside the CDR3, the full variable domain is DARVTQTPRHKVTEMGQEVTMRCQPILGHNTVFWYRQTMMQGLELLAYFRNRAPLDDSGMPKDRFSAEMPDATLATLKIQPSEPRDSAVYFCASGSNYMEAFFGQGTRLTVV.

This chain joins TRBV18 and TRBJ1-3; TRBD1 might be the D (6 bases). The CDR3 runs to 18 residues. Per the germline V gene, CDR1 is KGHSH and CDR2 is LQKENI. The V and J ends lost 2 bases and 0 bases respectively, with 17 bases between them. CDR3 protein: CASSPFPGALTSGNTIYF. CDR3 coding DNA: TGTGCCAGCTCACCATTCCCAGGGGCCTTAACCTCTGGAAACACCATATATTTT.

The chain links TRBV7-2 to TRBJ1-2, with a possible D match to TRBD1 (5 bases). V lost 5 bases and J lost 2, with 12 bases in between. The CDR3 has 14 amino acids. Germline V CDR1 and CDR2: SGHTA, FQGNSA. CDR3 coding DNA: TGTGCCAGCAGCCCCGGGACGGCGAACTATGGCTACACCTTC. It is translated as CASSPGTANYGYTF.

This chain links TRBV7-8 with TRBJ1-4; TRBD1 is a possible D gene (6 bases). The V end was cut by 1 base, the J end by 4 bases, with 13 bases between. This CDR3 has 16 amino acids. Germline CDR1 SGHVS, CDR2 FQNEAQ. The DNA for the CDR3 is TGTGCCAGCAGCTTAGGCTCGTACAGGGTTAATGAAAAACTGTTTTTT. It codes for CASSLGSYRVNEKLFF.

The chain carries TRBV6-5 and TRBJ2-1; TRBD1 aligns across 7 bases. The CDR3 is 14 residues long. Germline V gene lookup returns CDR1 MNHEY and CDR2 SVGAGI. V was clipped by 8 bases and J by 7 bases; unmatched bases: 11. CDR3 sequence: CASVSNYRGNEQFF. The CDR3 region has the DNA TGTGCCAGCGTATCCAATTACAGGGGAAATGAGCAGTTCTTC.

The V gene is TRBV3-1 (or the pseudogene TRBV3-2), the J gene TRBJ2-3, with D tentatively TRBD2 (5 bases). V was pared by 0 bases and J by 2 bases, with 15 bases between. Germline CDR1 LGHDT, CDR2 YNNKEL (reference sequence). The CDR3 runs to 17 residues. The CDR3 sequence is CASSQDGMGVATDTQYF. DNA for the CDR3: TGTGCCAGCAGCCAAGATGGCATGGGAGTGGCCACAGATACGCAGTATTTT.

The V and J genes are TRBV19 and TRBJ2-2; TRBD2 aligns across 10 bases. There are 16 residues in the CDR3. Germline CDR1 is LNHDA and CDR2 is SQIVND (reference sequence). V was pared by 4 bases and J by 6 bases, with 8 bases of the junction left unmatched. The CDR3 is CASSKSGRGYAGELFF. The CDR3 nucleotides read TGTGCCAGTAGTAAAAGCGGGAGGGGGTACGCCGGGGAGCTGTTTTTT.

The chain combines TRBV7-9 with TRBJ2-3, with D perhaps matching TRBD1 (6 bases). This CDR3 spans 17 amino acids. Germline values: CDR1 SEHNR, CDR2 FQNEAQ (reference sequence). Trimming took 2 bases from V and 1 from J, leaving 16 bases between them. This CDR3 is CASSLHRDIRGTDTQYF. The CDR3 DNA follows: TGTGCCAGCAGCTTACACAGGGACATCCGCGGCACAGATACGCAGTATTTT.

The sample holds one count of this clone. V and J are TRBV6-5 and TRBJ1-1, with a possible D match to TRBD1 (5 bases). The CDR3 is 15 amino acids. With 10 bases removed from V and 4 bases from J, the gap between germline ends came to 22 bases. In germline, CDR1 is MNHEY, CDR2 SVGAGI. The CDR3 DNA is TGTGCCACTATGGGGGGGAATCAACGGGGCACTGAAGCTTTCTTT. Its translation is CATMGGNQRGTEAFF.

This rearrangement joins TRBV29-1 to TRBJ2-7; D gene unclear. This CDR3 has 12 residues. With 0 bases removed from V and 3 bases from J, the gap between germline ends came to 6 bases. CDR1 SQVTM and CDR2 ANQGSEA come from the germline V gene. CDR3 bases: TGCAGCGTTGAAGATCCGTACTACGAGCAGTACTTC. This sequence encodes CSVEDPYYEQYF.

V and J are TRBV18 and TRBJ2-5; TRBD2 matches 8 bases. This CDR3 spans 15 amino acids. V lost 2 bases, J lost 3 bases, and 5 bases stayed unmatched. The germline V gene has CDR1 KGHSH and CDR2 LQKENI. CDR3 loop: CASSPWREAKETQYF. The DNA of the CDR3 is TGTGCCAGCTCACCATGGCGGGAGGCTAAAGAGACCCAGTACTTC.

This chain uses TRBV27 with TRBJ1-1; 7 positions match TRBD1. This CDR3 region has 14 residues. The V and J ends lost 8 bases and 5 bases, in that order; junction bases with no gene match: 11. Germline V gene sequence: CDR1 MNHEY, CDR2 SMNVEV (reference sequence). DNA of the CDR3: TGTGCCAGCGCCCTTACAGGGGTTCGGACTGAAGCTTTCTTT. Amino acid sequence: CASALTGVRTEAFF.

This clone was detected a few times. This chain links TRBV7-8 with TRBJ2-5; perhaps TRBD1 as D (6 bases). The CDR3 runs to 14 residues. Germline V gene lookup returns CDR1 SGHVS and CDR2 FQNEAQ. Trimming removed 6 bases at V and 1 base at J, with 12 bases between. CDR3 region: CASRQGIPQETQYF. DNA for the CDR3: TGTGCCAGCAGACAGGGAATTCCCCAAGAGACCCAGTACTTC.

V is TRBV4-2 and J is TRBJ2-3; TRBD1 matches at 9 bases. CDR3 length: 17 residues. Germline V gives CDR1 LGHNA, CDR2 YNFKEQ. V gave up 1 base and J gave up 4 bases; unmatched junction bases: 9. The chain's CDR3 is CASSQGIGTGLPDTQYF. In DNA, the CDR3 is TGTGCCAGCAGCCAAGGAATTGGGACAGGGTTACCAGATACGCAGTATTTT.

This clone has a single count. The CDR3: CASSQEGSGGRRYTF. The DNA for the CDR3 is TGTGCCAGCAGCCAAGAAGGGTCAGGGGGTAGGCGCTACACCTTC. J is TRBJ1-2 and V is TRBV3-1 (or the pseudogene TRBV3-2); 7 bases agree with TRBD1. The germline gives CDR1 LGHDT, CDR2 YNNKEL (reference sequence). This CDR3 spans 15 amino acids. V was clipped by 0 bases and J by 9 bases; unmatched bases: 10.